The 28 T cell receptor beta chains in this list originate from one sample, sequenced in a study of shared T cell receptors in the human thymus. Sequenced by immunoSEQ multiplex PCR; TCRdb stores in-frame clones only, minus some. This sample has fewer than 700,000 clones, with around 89% found just once. The sample also formed part of further work on human thymus T cells.

Sequenced sample: thymocytes. The receptors shown here come from a boy under three years old with a congenital heart defect.

This clone was seen only once. The genes are TRBV11-2 and TRBJ1-2, with 8 bases identical to TRBD1. The CDR3 contains 14 residues. Germline lookup yields CDR1 SGHAT and CDR2 FQNNGV. Germline trimming cut 1 base from V and 7 bases from J; bases unmatched to any gene: 5. CDR3 DNA sequence: TGTGCCAGCAGCTTAGCGACAGGGGTGGGTGGCTACACCTTC. Protein sequence: CASSLATGVGGYTF.

This clone was observed a few times. The gene calls are TRBV27 and TRBJ2-1, with D unclear. V was clipped by 1 base and J by 5 bases, with 9 bases between them. The length of the CDR3 is 14 residues. Germline values: CDR1 MNHEY, CDR2 SMNVEV (reference sequence). For the CDR3, the DNA is TGTGCCAGCAGTTTATATAGATCGGACAATGAGCAGTTCTTC. Protein sequence: CASSLYRSDNEQFF.

This chain uses TRBV6-4 with TRBJ1-6, with D maybe TRBD1 (6 bases). The CDR3 is 13 residues long. V was trimmed by 4 bases and J by 10 bases, leaving 11 bases between them. Germline V gene lookup returns CDR1 MRHNA and CDR2 SNTAGT. Here the CDR3 reads CASSVATGSPLHF. DNA of the CDR3: TGTGCCAGCAGTGTGGCAACAGGGTCACCCCTCCACTTT.

The chain links TRBV19 to TRBJ2-5; 8 nucleotides align to TRBD2. The CDR3 extends over 13 amino acids. The J segment lost 0 bases and the V segment lost 9 bases, leaving 3 bases of the junction unmatched. Germline CDR1 is LNHDA and CDR2 is SQIVND (reference sequence). The CDR3 region has the DNA TGTGCCAGCTTACTAGCGGACCAAGAGACCCAGTACTTC. Translation gives CASLLADQETQYF.

The V and J genes are TRBV4-1 and TRBJ2-7; D gene ambiguous. Trimming cost V 0 bases and J 2 bases, with 11 bases left between them. The CDR3 contains 15 residues. Looked up from germline, CDR1 is MGHRA and CDR2 is YSYEKL. CDR3 protein: CASSQEVARPYEQYF. In DNA form, the CDR3 reads TGCGCCAGCAGCCAAGAGGTAGCACGGCCCTACGAGCAGTACTTC.

The rearrangement joins TRBV27 to TRBJ2-1, with D possibly being TRBD1 (6 bases). The CDR3 is 13 amino acids. Trimming removed 4 bases from V and 6 bases from J, with 10 bases in between. The germline gives CDR1 MNHEY, CDR2 SMNVEV (reference sequence). CDR3 region: CASSSPRGNEQFF. CDR3 coding DNA: TGTGCCAGCAGTTCCCCCAGGGGCAATGAGCAGTTCTTC.

The V and J genes are TRBV11-3 and TRBJ2-7; 10 bases align to TRBD2. Per germline, CDR1 SGHNT and CDR2 YENEEA. The V segment lost 1 base and the J segment 3 bases; nucleotides outside the gene matches: 6. This CDR3 region has 16 residues. The CDR3: CASSLVTSGDNYEQYF. The CDR3 region has the DNA TGTGCCAGCAGCTTAGTTACTAGCGGGGATAACTACGAGCAGTACTTC.

The genes are TRBV6-1 and TRBJ2-7; TRBD2 matches 8 bases. Germline lookup yields CDR1 MNHNS and CDR2 SASEGT. V lost 2 bases, J lost 5 bases, and 8 bases stayed unmatched. The CDR3 consists of 15 residues. CDR3 protein: CASSEFGTRLHEQYF. The CDR3, as DNA: TGTGCCAGCAGTGAATTCGGGACTAGGCTCCACGAGCAGTACTTC.

The chain combines TRBV2 with TRBJ2-3, with D maybe TRBD1 (6 bases). Germline V gene sequence: CDR1 SNHLY, CDR2 FYNNEI. Trimming took 6 bases from V and 5 from J, leaving 9 bases between them. This CDR3 has 12 amino acids. DNA for the CDR3: TGTGCCAGCAGCGCAGGGGAAGATACGCAGTATTTT. It encodes CASSAGEDTQYF.

This rearrangement joins TRBV14 to TRBJ2-7, with 8 bases lining up with TRBD2. Germline V gene data show CDR1 as SGHDN and CDR2 as FVKESK. After removal of 2 bases from V and 4 bases from J, the junction contained 19 bases not matched to a gene. The CDR3 length is 19 residues. CDR3 sequence (DNA): TGTGCCAGCAGCCAAACACCTCCGACGGGGGGCGGGAGGTTGTACGAGCAGTACTTC. Residues: CASSQTPPTGGGRLYEQYF.

The V and J genes are TRBV2 and TRBJ2-5; possibly TRBD2 for D (6 bases). The V gene lost 8 bases and the J gene lost 5 bases, with 18 bases spanning the gap. The V gene's germline CDR1 is SNHLY and CDR2 FYNNEI. CDR3 size: 14 residues. The DNA of the CDR3 is TGTGCCAGCCGAGGCCCGGGACTCGGGGAGACCCAGTACTTC. As protein: CASRGPGLGETQYF.

The V gene is TRBV11-2, the J gene TRBJ1-5, with TRBD1 identical over 7 bases. The CDR3 is made up of 18 amino acids. V was clipped by 5 bases and J by 0 bases; unmatched bases: 13. CDR1 is SGHAT, CDR2 FQNNGV, per germline. CDR3 coding DNA: TGTGCCAGCAGCCGAGGGGGCAGAGGAGGGGATAGCAATCAGCCCCAGCATTTT. Residues: CASSRGGRGGDSNQPQHF.

V gene TRBV7-6 combines with J gene TRBJ2-3, with D tentatively TRBD2 (6 bases). Germline CDR1 is SGHVS and CDR2 is FNYEAQ. The CDR3 has 16 amino acids. V was clipped by 5 bases and J by 2 bases, with 17 bases between them. The CDR3 here is CASSPFGGSTTDTQYF. The CDR3, as DNA: TGTGCCAGCAGCCCTTTTGGGGGGTCGACCACAGATACGCAGTATTTT.

The V call is TRBV2, the J call TRBJ2-3; TRBD2 matches 9 bases. This CDR3 region has 17 residues. The V and J ends lost 6 bases and 4 bases, in that order; junction bases with no gene match: 14. Germline V lookup: CDR1 SNHLY, CDR2 FYNNEI. The CDR3 here is CASRRVEPAGGSDTQYF. The CDR3 bases are TGTGCCAGCAGAAGGGTAGAGCCAGCGGGAGGCTCAGATACGCAGTATTTT.

The genes are TRBV19 and TRBJ2-7, with D possibly matching TRBD2 (6 bases). From germline, CDR1 is LNHDA and CDR2 SQIVND (reference sequence). This CDR3 region has 14 residues. Trimming pared 6 bases from V and 0 bases from J, leaving 12 bases between. CDR3 sequence (DNA): TGTGCCAGTAGCACACGGGGGAGCTCCTACGAGCAGTACTTC. Its translation is CASSTRGSSYEQYF.

The chain joins TRBV19 to TRBJ2-1, with 11 bases lining up with TRBD2. Germline loops: CDR1 LNHDA, CDR2 SQIVND (reference sequence). The V and J ends lost 5 bases and 6 bases, in that order; junction bases with no gene match: 6. The CDR3 length is 15 residues. The CDR3 spells CASSQLAGVFNEQFF. The CDR3, as DNA: TGTGCCAGTAGTCAACTAGCGGGAGTTTTCAATGAGCAGTTCTTC.

This chain joins TRBV28 and TRBJ1-4, with a possible D match to TRBD1 (6 bases). CDR1 and CDR2 (germline): MDHEN, SYDVKM. The ends were cut back, 3 bases at V and 8 bases at J, with 22 bases in the middle. CDR3 size: 17 residues. In nucleotides, the CDR3 is TGTGCCAGCAGTTTTGGTGGCTGGGGGCCTAGGCGGGAAAAACTGTTTTTT. It encodes CASSFGGWGPRREKLFF.

The chain combines TRBV5-1 with TRBJ2-7, with no clear D. Trimming cost V 3 bases and J 0 bases, with 10 bases left between them. The CDR3 has 14 amino acids. Germline CDR1 reads SGHRS; CDR2 reads YFSETQ. CDR3 coding DNA: TGCGCCAGCAGCTCGGGTAGTATCTCCTACGAGCAGTACTTC. Translating gives CASSSGSISYEQYF.

This chain links TRBV28 with TRBJ2-2; the D gene is possibly TRBD1 (7 bases). V was pared by 5 bases and J by 6 bases, with 13 bases between. From germline, CDR1 is MDHEN and CDR2 SYDVKM. The CDR3 is 14 amino acids. The CDR3: CASSPPGGSGELFF. Written as DNA, the CDR3 is TGTGCCAGCAGTCCACCAGGGGGGTCCGGGGAGCTGTTTTTT.

The rearrangement uses TRBV5-4 and TRBJ2-2; 7 nucleotides align to TRBD2. CDR1 is SGHNT and CDR2 is YYREEE in the germline V gene (reference sequence). This CDR3 has 14 amino acids. V lost 0 bases, J lost 15 bases, and 11 bases stayed unmatched. CDR3 protein: CASSLGAGAGRVFF. The CDR3 nucleotides read TGTGCCAGCAGCTTGGGGGCGGGAGCGGGAAGGGTGTTTTTT.

The gene calls are TRBV20-1 and TRBJ1-1; no reliable D call. Germline CDR1 DFQATT, CDR2 SNEGSKA (reference sequence). Trimming took off 5 bases at V and 3 bases at J, with 7 bases between the two ends. The CDR3 extends over 11 amino acids. The CDR3 here is CSAGRDTEAFF. CDR3 bases: TGCAGTGCTGGCCGGGACACTGAAGCTTTCTTT.

In its sample, this clone was seen once. V usage is TRBV9 and J usage is TRBJ1-2; weak D call: TRBD1 (6 bases). Germline V lookup: CDR1 SGDLS, CDR2 YYNGEE. The CDR3 has 16 residues. The V end was cut by 3 bases, the J end by 4 bases, with 19 bases between. CDR3 region: CASSGPGEGKSYGYTF. CDR3 in DNA: TGTGCCAGCAGCGGACCAGGGGAGGGTAAGAGCTATGGCTACACCTTC. The full variable domain, its missing parts supplied by reference TRBV9 and TRBJ1-2, is DSGVTQTPKHLITATGQRVTLRCSPRSGDLSVYWYQQSLDQGLQFLIQYYNGEERAKGNILERFSAQQFPDLHSELNLSSLELGDSALYFCASSGPGEGKSYGYTFGSGTRLTVV.

V gene TRBV9 combines with J gene TRBJ2-1; 10 nucleotides match TRBD2. The V segment lost 4 bases and the J segment 4 bases; nucleotides outside the gene matches: 8. This CDR3 has 16 amino acids. The germline V gene encodes CDR1 SGDLS and CDR2 YYNGEE. The CDR3 here is CASSRIAGGSYNEQFF. The CDR3 DNA follows: TGTGCCAGCAGCAGGATAGCGGGAGGTTCATACAATGAGCAGTTCTTC.

The chain carries TRBV5-1 and TRBJ2-1; 10 bases agree with TRBD2. V was clipped by 1 base and J by 9 bases; unmatched bases: 19. The germline V gene has CDR1 SGHRS and CDR2 YFSETQ. The CDR3 length is 19 residues. DNA for the CDR3: TGCGCCAGCAGCTTGCCCGGCAGGGAGCAACTAGCGGGAAGACGTGAGCAGTTCTTC. As protein: CASSLPGREQLAGRREQFF.

V gene TRBV14 combines with J gene TRBJ2-3, with D perhaps matching TRBD2 (6 bases). V lost 0 bases, J lost 1 base, and 11 bases lay in between. This CDR3 region has 16 residues. Germline CDR1 SGHDN, CDR2 FVKESK. CDR3 sequence: CASSQEVERGTDTQYF. CDR3 sequence (DNA): TGTGCCAGCAGCCAAGAGGTCGAGCGGGGCACAGATACGCAGTATTTT.

This clone was seen just once. The chain has TRBV4-1 and TRBJ2-7; 7 nucleotides agree with TRBD2. From germline, CDR1 is MGHRA and CDR2 YSYEKL. This CDR3 is built from 14 residues. After removal of 4 bases from V and 0 bases from J, the junction contained 3 bases not matched to a gene. CDR3 sequence: CASSPGGDSYEQYF. CDR3 coding DNA: TGCGCCAGCAGCCCGGGGGGAGACTCCTACGAGCAGTACTTC.

The rearrangement uses TRBV14 and TRBJ2-1, with TRBD2 matching over 15 bases. V was clipped by 4 bases and J by 10 bases; unmatched bases: 8. This CDR3 is built from 16 residues. Germline V gives CDR1 SGHDN, CDR2 FVKESK. CDR3 amino acids: CASSPGTSGRIGEQFF. The CDR3 bases are TGTGCCAGCAGCCCGGGGACTAGCGGGAGGATCGGGGAGCAGTTCTTC.

V and J are TRBV6-5 and TRBJ2-7; perhaps TRBD2 as D (6 bases). V shed 10 bases and J shed 2 bases, with 15 bases lying between them. Germline CDR1 and CDR2: MNHEY and SVGAGI. The CDR3 loop spans 13 amino acids. CDR3 in amino acids: CATGRGPTYEQYF. CDR3 nucleotide sequence: TGTGCCACCGGGCGGGGTCCTACCTACGAGCAGTACTTC.